The clone carrying this T cell receptor (beta chain) was observed a few times. Its antigen is still unknown. The sample originates from a study of beta chain features in type 1 diabetes. CDR3 size: 15 residues. V lost 2 bases, J lost 7 bases, and 8 bases stayed unmatched. Germline V lookup: CDR1 MGHDK, CDR2 SYGVNS. The investigators reverse transcribed all of the isolated RNA, so they sequenced expressed TCRB transcripts. Clones were sequenced by immunoSEQ multiplex PCR, and TCRdb holds only the in-frame ones, with some missing. The sample shows 150,000 to 170,000 clones, 10% of them seen only once. Regarding the study as a whole: TCRB CDR3 length was moderately but significantly reduced in all four CD4+ subsets of Type 1 diabetes patients. Here, the possible influence of HLA type (on TCRB rearrangement) remained unresolved.

The chain couples TRBV25-1 to TRBJ1-2; TRBD1 aligns across 9 bases. The material sequenced was central memory CD4+ T cells from blood. This TCR was sampled from a man aged 25-40 years with type 1 diabetes. CDR3 amino acids: CASSEGDGTGIGYTF. The CDR3 nucleotides are TGTGCCAGCAGTGAAGGTGATGGGACAGGGATTGGCTACACCTTC.